The clone carrying this T cell receptor beta chain has a handful of counts. The germline gives CDR1 SGHDT, CDR2 YYEEEE. The length of the CDR3 is 13 residues. V shed 4 bases and J shed 10 bases, with 17 bases lying between them. The data derive from a study of PD-1 blockade in classical Hodgkin lymphoma. The assay was immunoSEQ multiplex PCR, and TCRdb's table has in-frame clones only and misses some. The repertoire includes 20,000 to 30,000 clones, roughly 90% of them detected once, and more than 20% sits in the top ten. The time point denotes: cycle 4 day 1 (C4D1), after around six weeks of nivolumab. All trial patients relapsed after autologous stem cell transplantation.

The sequence came from a human donor with classical Hodgkin lymphoma. The sample in question was peripheral blood mononuclear cells (PBMCs), obtained before the fourth cycle of nivolumab. The chain employs TRBV5-6 and TRBJ1-1; D might be TRBD1 (5 bases). The CDR3 loop is CASSHLEGTLAFF. As DNA, the CDR3 is TGTGCCAGCAGCCACCTCGAAGGGACGCTAGCTTTCTTT.